The clone carrying this TCR beta chain was counted at least ten times. No antigen is known for it. This sample is part of a study of regulatory T cells in long-lasting Graves disease. General observations from the study: Persistent Graves' patients showed reduced TCR diversity versus newly diagnosed patients. Persistent disease preferred TRBV28, TRBJ1-2 and TRBJ2-5.

The sample's time point: newly diagnosed GD, antithyroid drugs for less than 3 months. TCR sequences were obtained from RNA taken from PBMCs. The patients included were those that came from an endocrinology department in Xi'an, China. Roughly 9.2 milliliters of peripheral blood were drawn into EDTA tubes. iRepertoire HTBI primers and Arm-PCR of CDR3 regions built TCR beta libraries. TCRdb re-analysed the multiplex PCR reads in MiXCR, keeping a single row per CDR3 protein. Of a few hundred thousand distinct CDR3 sequences in the sample, just over 20% were seen once. Germline-derived CDR1 and CDR2 are SGHRS and YFSETQ. V gave up 4 bases and J gave up 0 bases, with 17 bases separating them. The CDR3 loop spans 16 amino acids.

The TCR comes from a female donor with Graves disease. The starting material was peripheral blood mononuclear cells (PBMCs), obtained at new diagnosis, from a patient treated with antithyroid drugs. The chain recombines TRBV5-1 with TRBJ2-7; no reliable D call. The CDR3 DNA is TGCGCCAGCAGCCCCTCTGGACCCTTGGACTCCTACGAGCAGTACTTC. It codes for CASSPSGPLDSYEQYF.